The 30 T cell receptor beta chains reported below all come from one sample, sequenced in a study of beta chain features in type 1 diabetes. The sequenced template was cDNA made from the entire isolated RNA. Here immunoSEQ multiplex PCR was the method, and the copy in TCRdb shows in-frame clones only, minus some. The sample includes 120,000 to 150,000 clones, approximately 9.8% of them seen just once. The sequencing sample was made of central memory CD4+ T cells from blood. The source of these receptors is a woman in her thirties or forties in good health.

V usage is TRBV28 and J usage is TRBJ1-6; 9 bases map to TRBD1. V shed 5 bases, J shed 13 bases, and the junction held 12 bases outside the gene matches. The CDR3 is 15 residues long. In germline, CDR1 is MDHEN, CDR2 SYDVKM. For the CDR3, the DNA is TGTGCCAGCAGTGGCGGGACAGGGATCATCCTCCCCCTCCACTTT. It is translated as CASSGGTGIILPLHF. Full variable domain (rest looked up from reference TRBV28 and TRBJ1-6): DVKVTQSSRYLVKRTGEKVFLECVQDMDHENMFWYRQDPGLGLRLIYFSYDVKMKEKGDIPEGYSVSREKKERFSLILESASTNQTSMYLCASSGGTGIILPLHFGNGTRLTVT.

The CDR3 region has the DNA TGCGCCAGCAGCTACCAAGGGGCTAACACTGAAGCTTTCTTT. Translation gives CASSYQGANTEAFF. The rearrangement joins TRBV5-1 to TRBJ1-1; a possible D gene is TRBD1 (5 bases). The CDR3 is 14 amino acids. Trimming removed 3 bases from V and 2 bases from J, with 11 bases in between. CDR1 and CDR2 (germline): SGHRS, YFSETQ.

This clone showed up just once. V is TRBV18 and J is TRBJ1-5; the D gene is possibly TRBD1 (6 bases). Germline-derived CDR1 and CDR2 are KGHSH and LQKENI. The CDR3 has 15 residues. V was shortened by 2 bases and J by 0 bases, with 8 bases between the two germline ends. The CDR3 DNA is TGTGCCAGCTCACCAGGACAGAATAGCAATCAGCCCCAGCATTTT. Its translation is CASSPGQNSNQPQHF.

This clone was counted at least ten times. The rearrangement links TRBV7-9 to TRBJ1-4, with 10 bases fitting TRBD1. V was clipped by 4 bases and J by 6 bases; unmatched bases: 5. The germline V gene has CDR1 SEHNR and CDR2 FQNEAQ (reference sequence). The CDR3 runs 15 residues. In DNA form, the CDR3 reads TGTGCCAGCAGCTCGGGACAGGGGCGGGATGAAAAACTGTTTTTT. It yields the protein CASSSGQGRDEKLFF.

The chain has TRBV6-5 and TRBJ2-3; possibly TRBD2 for D (6 bases). V gave up 2 bases and J gave up 2 bases, with 8 bases separating them. CDR1 MNHEY and CDR2 SVGAGI come from the germline V gene. This CDR3 contains 14 residues. CDR3 loop: CASSYGTFTDTQYF. In DNA, the CDR3 is TGTGCCAGCAGTTACGGGACTTTCACAGATACGCAGTATTTT.

This clone was detected ten times or more. DNA for the CDR3: TGTGCCAGTAGGCGGGGGGGGACCGATTCCTACGAGCAGTACTTC. Its protein is CASRRGGTDSYEQYF. The genes are TRBV19 and TRBJ2-7, with 9 bases matching TRBD2. The CDR3 length is 15 residues. V was clipped by 6 bases and J by 1 base; unmatched bases: 7. Germline-derived CDR1 and CDR2 are LNHDA and SQIVND (reference sequence).

The chain recombines TRBV11-2 with TRBJ2-5; TRBD2 matches at 9 bases. Germline CDR1 and CDR2: SGHAT and FQNNGV. J gave up 3 bases and V 7 bases, and 12 bases lay outside the gene matches. The CDR3 length is 16 residues. CDR3 in DNA: TGTGCCAGCACGAGCGGGGGGCTGTTTTGGGAAGAGACCCAGTACTTC. Translating it yields CASTSGGLFWEETQYF.

This clone was observed a few times. The J gene is TRBJ1-6, the V gene TRBV13; perhaps TRBD1 as D (5 bases). The CDR3 has 13 amino acids. V lost 5 bases, J lost 9 bases, and 11 bases lay in between. CDR1 and CDR2 (germline): PRHDT, FYEKMQ (reference sequence). The CDR3 DNA follows: TGTGCCAGCAGCAAGGGGAGGAGTTCACCCCTCCACTTT. This codes for CASSKGRSSPLHF.

This clone has a handful of counts. V usage is TRBV6-1 and J usage is TRBJ1-1, with D hard to call. The germline V gene has CDR1 MNHNS and CDR2 SASEGT. The CDR3 has 13 amino acids. Trimming removed 4 bases from V and 4 bases from J, with 10 bases in between. The CDR3 reads CASSGSRSTEAFF. The CDR3 region has the DNA TGTGCCAGCAGTGGTTCCCGGAGCACTGAAGCTTTCTTT.

The J gene is TRBJ1-2, the V gene TRBV15; D is uncertain. Deletions cut 4 bases from V and 2 bases from J, with 11 bases between. There are 14 residues in the CDR3. Per the germline V gene, CDR1 is LNHNV and CDR2 is YYDKDF (reference sequence). The CDR3 bases are TGTGCCACCAGCATTGGGCTGTTCAACTATGGCTACACCTTC. Protein: CATSIGLFNYGYTF.

This clone is classed as medium-sized. V usage is TRBV19 and J usage is TRBJ1-2, with 7 positions matching TRBD1. The CDR3 totals 13 residues. Trimming at V came to 5 bases and at J to 7 bases, leaving 7 bases not matched to a gene. Germline-derived CDR1 and CDR2 are LNHDA and SQIVND (reference sequence). The CDR3 DNA follows: TGTGCCAGTAGTCCAACAGGGGAGCGTGGCTACACCTTC. It translates to CASSPTGERGYTF.

This clone has only a few counts. The chain carries TRBV2 and TRBJ2-1; D gene ambiguous. The CDR3 sequence is 14 residues long. V was cut by 4 bases and J by 3 bases, with 10 bases left in between. Germline V gene lookup returns CDR1 SNHLY and CDR2 FYNNEI. The CDR3 loop is CASSGVSLYNEQFF. In nucleotides, the CDR3 is TGTGCCAGCAGTGGGGTTAGCCTCTACAATGAGCAGTTCTTC.

The chain recombines TRBV10-1 with TRBJ2-5; TRBD2 aligns across 7 bases. Trimming took 0 bases from V and 5 from J; bases not matched to a gene: 12. Germline V gene data show CDR1 as WNHNN and CDR2 as SYGVQD (reference sequence). CDR3 length: 17 amino acids. In DNA, the CDR3 is TGCGCCAGCAGTGAGTCAGCGGGGCAAGGTCCTAGTGAGACCCAGTACTTC. Translating gives CASSESAGQGPSETQYF.

The rearrangement joins TRBV7-6 to TRBJ2-5, with TRBD2 identical over 9 bases. Per the germline V gene, CDR1 is SGHVS and CDR2 is FNYEAQ. The CDR3 sequence is 14 residues long. Germline trimming cut 5 bases from V and 5 bases from J; bases unmatched to any gene: 6. In DNA form, the CDR3 reads TGTGCCAGCAGCCGGCGGGGGGGGCTCGAGACCCAGTACTTC. Amino acid sequence: CASSRRGGLETQYF. The full variable domain, with the rest looked up from reference TRBV7-6 and TRBJ2-5, is GAGVSQSPRYKVTKRGQDVALRCDPISGHVSLYWYRQALGQGPEFLTYFNYEAQQDKSGLPNDRFSAERPEGSISTLTIQRTEQRDSAMYRCASSRRGGLETQYFGPGTRLLVL.

The gene calls are TRBV6-5 and TRBJ2-7; 9 bases are a match to TRBD1. V lost 5 bases, J lost 6 bases, and 8 bases stayed unmatched. Germline V gene data show CDR1 as MNHEY and CDR2 as SVGAGI. The CDR3 spans 14 residues. CDR3: CASSDNLQGAEQYF. CDR3 bases: TGTGCCAGCAGTGACAACCTACAGGGGGCCGAGCAGTACTTC.

In this sample, this clone turned up a few times. The chain employs TRBV7-8 and TRBJ1-5; D possibly corresponds to TRBD1 (5 bases). V gave up 6 bases and J gave up 9 bases, with 21 bases separating them. The CDR3 is 15 amino acids. From germline, CDR1 is SGHVS and CDR2 FQNEAQ. CDR3 in amino acids: CASSLGRTTVGPQHF. The CDR3, as DNA: TGTGCCAGCAGTCTAGGTCGGACAACCGTTGGGCCCCAGCATTTT.

There are a few counts of this clone. The rearrangement joins TRBV6-4 to TRBJ2-1, with 8 positions matching TRBD2. Germline V gene data show CDR1 as MRHNA and CDR2 as SNTAGT. The V and J ends lost 4 bases and 5 bases, in that order; junction bases with no gene match: 10. The length of the CDR3 is 16 residues. The CDR3 here is CASSASPGLENNEQFF. DNA for the CDR3: TGTGCCAGCAGTGCTTCTCCGGGACTAGAAAACAATGAGCAGTTCTTC.

The chain carries TRBV7-8 and TRBJ1-2, with a possible D match to TRBD1 (5 bases). Per the germline V gene, CDR1 is SGHVS and CDR2 is FQNEAQ. V gave up 2 bases and J gave up 4 bases, with 14 bases separating them. This CDR3 contains 15 residues. CDR3 in amino acids: CASSLSEGLSYGYTF. In DNA, the CDR3 is TGTGCCAGCAGCTTATCGGAGGGACTGAGCTATGGCTACACCTTC. Looking up the rest from reference TRBV7-8 and TRBJ1-2 gives the full variable domain: GAGVSQSPRYKVAKRGQDVALRCDPISGHVSLFWYQQALGQGPEFLTYFQNEAQLDKSGLPSDRFFAERPEGSVSTLKIQRTQQEDSAVYLCASSLSEGLSYGYTFGSGTRLTVV.

The V gene is TRBV9, the J gene TRBJ2-7; tentatively, D is TRBD2 (6 bases). CDR3 length: 16 amino acids. Germline CDR1 SGDLS, CDR2 YYNGEE. V was shortened by 0 bases and J by 3 bases, with 16 bases between the two germline ends. The DNA for the CDR3 is TGTGCCAGCAGCGTAGCTGAGGTAGCGGCCTACTACGAGCAGTACTTC. It translates to CASSVAEVAAYYEQYF.

There are a few counts of this clone. CDR3 sequence reads: CSVESPGQGTWTDTQYF. The CDR3 region has the DNA TGCAGCGTTGAATCCCCGGGACAGGGGACGTGGACAGATACGCAGTATTTT. The chain links TRBV29-1 to TRBJ2-3; TRBD1 agrees at 10 bases. CDR1 is SQVTM and CDR2 is ANQGSEA in the germline V gene. Trimming took 2 bases from V and 3 from J; bases not matched to a gene: 11. This CDR3 has 17 residues.

The rearrangement uses TRBV5-4 and TRBJ2-3; 13 bases agree with TRBD2. The CDR3 length is 15 residues. V trimming: 4 bases; J trimming: 4 bases; junction bases outside the gene matches: 3. Germline V CDR1 and CDR2: SGHNT, YYREEE (reference sequence). The CDR3 loop is CASSEGLAGSDTQYF. CDR3 bases: TGTGCCAGCAGCGAGGGACTAGCGGGGTCAGATACGCAGTATTTT.

This clone has more than one count but fewer than ten. The rearrangement links TRBV18 to TRBJ1-6, with TRBD1 as a possible D gene (5 bases). The CDR3 spans 15 residues. The V end lost 3 bases, the J end lost 2 bases, and 8 bases lay between the germline ends. The germline V gene has CDR1 KGHSH and CDR2 LQKENI. CDR3 amino acids: CASSPDNAYNSPLHF. In DNA, the CDR3 is TGTGCCAGCTCACCGGACAATGCCTATAATTCACCCCTCCACTTT.

The chain has TRBV27 and TRBJ2-3, with 8 bases matching TRBD1. With V trimmed by 6 bases and J by 14 bases, 16 bases remained unmatched. The V gene's germline CDR1 is MNHEY and CDR2 SMNVEV (reference sequence). The CDR3 has 14 residues. CDR3 DNA sequence: TGTGCCAGCAGCCCCGGGACAGGTTTTTCGTCCTTGTATTTT. It is translated as CASSPGTGFSSLYF.

This chain uses TRBV4-3 with TRBJ2-5; D is undetermined. V lost 4 bases and J lost 11, with 2 bases in between. Germline V gene sequence: CDR1 LGHNA, CDR2 YSLEER. This CDR3 is built from 8 residues. In DNA form, the CDR3 reads TGCGCCAGCAGCCCACAGTACTTC. This translates into CASSPQYF.

The chain joins TRBV4-3 to TRBJ2-1; D possibly corresponds to TRBD1 (5 bases). The CDR3 is 15 amino acids. Germline loops: CDR1 LGHNA, CDR2 YSLEER. V lost 0 bases, J lost 7 bases, and 13 bases lay in between. The DNA for the CDR3 is TGCGCCAGCAGCCAAGAAAATGCCAGGGTAAATGAGCAGTTCTTC. It specifies CASSQENARVNEQFF.

The chain joins TRBV18 to TRBJ1-5, with 7 bases identical to TRBD1. The junction had 9 bases not matched to a gene; V was cut back by 0 bases and J by 4 bases. Germline V CDR1 and CDR2: KGHSH, LQKENI. The CDR3 has 17 amino acids. CDR3 sequence reads: CASSPPGNRGMNQPQHF. The CDR3, as DNA: TGTGCCAGCTCACCACCGGGCAACAGGGGTATGAATCAGCCCCAGCATTTT.

This clone was seen only a few times. This chain uses TRBV5-6 with TRBJ2-2; maybe TRBD2 (6 bases). The V end was cut by 1 base, the J end by 3 bases, with 16 bases between. The CDR3 totals 17 residues. Per the germline V gene, CDR1 is SGHDT and CDR2 is YYEEEE. The CDR3 nucleotides are TGTGCCAGCAGCTTGTTTGGGTCCAGGGAGGACACCGGGGAGCTGTTTTTT. Translated, it gives CASSLFGSREDTGELFF.

The chain combines TRBV5-1 with TRBJ2-1; 7 bases match TRBD1. V lost 5 bases and J lost 7; bases outside the gene matches: 27. CDR1 SGHRS and CDR2 YFSETQ come from the germline V gene. This CDR3 is built from 20 residues. The CDR3: CASRRGRDSAYQGKGNEQFF. The CDR3 DNA reads TGCGCCAGCAGGAGGGGACGGGACAGTGCGTATCAGGGAAAAGGGAATGAGCAGTTCTTC.

This clone showed up many times. The same CDR3 also results from other DNA sequences found in this sample. The CDR3 DNA sequence: TGTGCCAGCTCACCAGGCGGGGGGCCCTACGAGCAGTACTTC. Amino acid sequence: CASSPGGGPYEQYF. The chain carries TRBV18 and TRBJ2-7; 8 nucleotides align to TRBD2. Germline lookup yields CDR1 KGHSH and CDR2 LQKENI. CDR3 size: 14 residues. Trimming cost V 2 bases and J 2 bases; bases outside gene matches: 2.

This clone was found many times. J is TRBJ1-1 and V is TRBV7-8; D unresolved. The CDR3 spans 15 residues. The V and J ends lost 1 base and 1 base respectively, with 10 bases between them. Germline V lookup: CDR1 SGHVS, CDR2 FQNEAQ. The DNA of the CDR3 is TGTGCCAGCAGCTTAGTCTCGACTGGGAACACTGAAGCTTTCTTT. Its translation: CASSLVSTGNTEAFF.